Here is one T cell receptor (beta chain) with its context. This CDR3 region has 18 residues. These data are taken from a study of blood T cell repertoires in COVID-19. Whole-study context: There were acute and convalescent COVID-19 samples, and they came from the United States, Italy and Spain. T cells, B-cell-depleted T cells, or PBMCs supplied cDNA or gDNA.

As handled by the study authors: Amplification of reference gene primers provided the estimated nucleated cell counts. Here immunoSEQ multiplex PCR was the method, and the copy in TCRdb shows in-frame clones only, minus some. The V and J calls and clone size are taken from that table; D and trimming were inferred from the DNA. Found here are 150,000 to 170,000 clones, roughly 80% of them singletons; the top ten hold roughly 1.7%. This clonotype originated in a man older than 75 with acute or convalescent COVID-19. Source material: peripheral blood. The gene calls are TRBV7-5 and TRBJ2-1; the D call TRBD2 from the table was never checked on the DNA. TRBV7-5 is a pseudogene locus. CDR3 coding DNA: TGTGTCAGAAGCAATGGGGTGGGGGGATTATTCTCCTACAATGAGCAGTTCTTC. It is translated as CVRSNGVGGLFSYNEQFF.